This is a list of T cell receptor beta chains from one sample in a study of T cells in Graves' hyperthyroidism and ophthalmopathy. TCRdb re-called the multiplex PCR reads with MiXCR, one entry per CDR3 protein. The sample shows roughly 650,000 distinct CDR3 sequences, roughly a sixth of them seen only once. The sample consisted of blood. These receptors were obtained from a woman aged 40 to 50 with Graves' ophthalmopathy. CDR3s include the opening cysteine and the closing phenylalanine or tryptophan. Each record gives: V gene, D gene, J gene, clone size, CDR3 protein, CDR3 DNA. A D gene is named only where the DNA matches it firmly. Clone size is not always given. Where it is, it says once, few, many or a class for expanded clones.

>TRBV5-1|TRBD1|TRBJ1-1|many
CASSYPDRVGTEAFF
TGCGCCAGCAGCTACCCCGACAGGGTTGGCACTGAAGCTTTCTTT
>TRBV27|-|TRBJ1-1|few
CASSLFRYTEAFF
TGTGCCAGCAGTTTATTCCGTTACACTGAAGCTTTCTTT
>TRBV20-1|TRBD2|TRBJ2-1|many
CSARDYETSGWDEQFF
TGCAGTGCTAGAGATTACGAGACTAGCGGTTGGGATGAGCAGTTCTTC
>TRBV11-2|TRBD1|TRBJ2-1|many
CASSTRQGQYNEQFF
TGTGCCAGCAGCACAAGACAGGGGCAATACAATGAGCAGTTCTTC
>TRBV11-2|-|TRBJ2-2|-
CASSWAGGELFF
TGTGCCAGCAGCTGGGCTGGCGGGGAGCTGTTTTTT
>TRBV2|-|TRBJ2-7|-
CASSADFGLYEQYF
TGTGCCAGCAGTGCCGACTTTGGGCTTTACGAGCAGTACTTC
>TRBV28|-|TRBJ2-1|many
CASSPPAGYNEQFF
TGTGCCAGCAGCCCTCCGGCGGGATACAATGAGCAGTTCTTC
>TRBV2|-|TRBJ2-3|many
CASRPGGTDTQYF
TGTGCCAGCAGGCCCGGGGGCACAGATACGCAGTATTTT
>TRBV9|TRBD2|TRBJ2-7|few
CASSAGLYSYEQYF
TGTGCCAGCAGCGCGGGACTATACTCCTACGAGCAGTACTTC
>TRBV7-9|-|TRBJ2-2|many
CASSLSVTGELFF
TGTGCCAGCAGCTTATCGGTCACCGGGGAGCTGTTTTTT
>TRBV6-5|-|TRBJ1-3|-
CASSSDGIGNTIYF
TGTGCCAGCAGTTCGGACGGAATTGGAAACACCATATATTTT
>TRBV20-1|-|TRBJ1-6|many
CSARVANSPLHF
TGCAGTGCTAGAGTTGCAAATTCACCCCTCCACTTT
>TRBV3-1|TRBD2|TRBJ2-1|few
CASSQVAGRHYNEQFF
TGTGCCAGCAGCCAAGTAGCGGGAAGGCACTACAATGAGCAGTTCTTC
>TRBV24-1|-|TRBJ1-5|few
CATSQRDGESNQPQHF
TGTGCCACCAGTCAACGGGATGGGGAGAGCAATCAGCCCCAGCATTTT
>TRBV30|-|TRBJ2-3|few
CAWSLFGRPSTDTQYF
TGTGCCTGGAGTTTGTTTGGGAGGCCTAGCACAGATACGCAGTATTTT
>TRBV6-6|TRBD1|TRBJ2-2|few
CASSYFGFRQGVTGELFF
TGTGCCAGCAGTTACTTCGGGTTTAGACAGGGGGTCACCGGGGAGCTGTTTTTT
>TRBV11-2|-|TRBJ1-1|-
CASSSWIGGNTEALF
TGTGCCAGCAGCTCGTGGATCGGGGGTAACACTGAAGCTCTCTTT
>TRBV5-1|-|TRBJ1-5|-
CASAGEGPDRNQPQHF
TGCGCCAGCGCCGGCGAGGGTCCCGATCGCAATCAGCCCCAGCATTTT
>TRBV6-1|-|TRBJ2-2|many
CASTLRGRPQNTGELFF
TGTGCCAGCACTCTACGGGGACGACCCCAGAACACCGGGGAGCTGTTTTTT
>TRBV3-1|TRBD1|TRBJ2-7|once
CASSQEYGTGINEQYF
TGTGCCAGCAGCCAAGAGTACGGGACAGGGATCAACGAGCAGTACTTC
>TRBV7-3|TRBD1|TRBJ2-3|few
CASSSGRQGTGDTQYF
TGTGCCAGCAGCTCCGGACGACAGGGAACGGGAGATACGCAGTATTTT
>TRBV30|-|TRBJ1-6|many
CAWRAAYNSPLHF
TGTGCCTGGAGGGCGGCCTATAATTCACCCCTCCACTTT
>TRBV20-1|-|TRBJ1-5|few
CSASSGLSNQPQHF
TGCAGTGCTAGTTCCGGTTTGAGCAATCAGCCCCAGCATTTT
>TRBV6-5|-|TRBJ1-4|-
CASSYNGEKLFF
TGTGCCAGCAGTTATAACGGCGAAAAACTGTTTTTT
>TRBV3-1|TRBD2|TRBJ2-7|few
CASSHGTSGGVQYF
TGTGCCAGCAGCCACGGGACTAGCGGGGGTGTGCAGTACTTC
>TRBV5-1|-|TRBJ2-3|many
CASSLRGGNTDTQYF
TGCGCCAGCAGCTTGAGAGGGGGGAACACAGATACGCAGTATTTT
>TRBV30|TRBD2|TRBJ2-2|few
CAWSVPPSGANTGELFF
TGTGCCTGGAGTGTACCCCCTAGCGGGGCGAACACCGGGGAGCTGTTTTTT
>TRBV20-1|TRBD1|TRBJ1-5|-
CSASSGWTGQGFGNQPQHF
TGCAGTGCTAGTAGTGGATGGACGGGACAGGGTTTCGGCAATCAGCCCCAGCATTTT
>TRBV5-6|TRBD1|TRBJ2-6|many
CASSPTGGSGANVLTF
TGTGCCAGCAGCCCGACAGGGGGCTCGGGGGCCAACGTCCTGACTTTC
>TRBV7-8|-|TRBJ2-1|few
CASTIGRVTVRNEQFF
TGTGCCAGCACAATCGGGCGAGTGACAGTCAGGAATGAGCAGTTCTTC
>TRBV12-3/TRBV12-4|TRBD1|TRBJ1-1|-
CASRAGTGDFMNTEAFF
TGTGCCAGCAGAGCCGGGACAGGGGACTTTATGAACACTGAAGCTTTCTTT
>TRBV5-1|TRBD1|TRBJ2-1|-
CASSPPGTEGHNEQFF
TGCGCCAGCAGCCCACCCGGGACAGAGGGCCACAATGAGCAGTTCTTC